This T cell receptor beta chain was identified during a study of cytomegalovirus exposure and HLA in healthy donors. There are a few counts of this clone. Its antigen is not identified. The junction departs from the called germline gene at one end, perhaps through a read error. PCR employed 60 Vbeta and 13 Jbeta primers. Using immunoSEQ multiplex PCR, the repertoire was profiled, and TCRdb retains in-frame clones only, with some absent. Among about 100,000 clones listed, about a tenth were seen once. Study outcomes and limitations: Altogether, 150 or so TCR beta chains were recorded as cytomegalovirus-associated. Presence/absence analyses treated sequencing depth as roughly uniform across donors. For most TCR beta V segments, an earlier analysis put the productive rate at about 87% or about 30% of the time.

This receptor was identified in a man aged 35-49 years in good health and CMV-seropositive. The sequencing sample was made of PBMCs.

The CDR3 loop reads CVSSPLFEREGHYEQYF. The CDR3 DNA is TGTGTCAGCAGCCCCCTCTTCGAGCGGGAGGGGCACTACGAGCAGTACTTC. This chain links TRBV11-3 with TRBJ2-7; 10 bases agree with TRBD2. The germline gives CDR1 SGHNT, CDR2 YENEEA. This CDR3 contains 17 residues.